The present TCR beta chain was sequenced within a study of neoadjuvant anti-PD-1 for oral cavity cancer (dated by TCRdb to the early 2020s). Notes on the research overall: Before undergoing curative-intent surgical resection, most patients got three to four biweekly nivolumab doses at 3 mg/kg. Patients without progression received a fourth nivolumab dose around day 43 and underwent definitive surgical resection on days 50-56. Responders were defined as patients with complete response, partial response or stable disease by RECIST 1.1; non-responders were defined as patients with progression. A roughly 35% response rate was observed in the parent correlative cohort, in which eleven to twelve patients were included. Broad study findings and their caveats: Higher pretreatment blood Treg/Th17 ratios correlated with both higher pretreatment blood TCRbeta clonality and lower post-treatment tumor TCRbeta clonality. The TCR analyses had only three patients in each response group, and the authors called for validation in larger cohorts. After neoadjuvant nivolumab, T cell clonality (Gini index) in PBMCs was significantly higher in non-responders than in responders.

The sample's time point label, in plain terms: before neoadjuvant nivolumab. None of the patients had received prior systemic or radiation treatment, and all were newly diagnosed with stage II-IVA oral cavity squamous cell carcinoma. The cohort was made up of patients with locally advanced, HPV-negative oral cavity squamous cell carcinoma. Peripheral blood mononuclear cells were analyzed directly and were not maintained or expanded in culture. Samples came from a longitudinal correlative study of a single-arm phase II trial of neoadjuvant nivolumab in oral cavity squamous cell carcinoma. Subject-matched pre- and post-treatment PBMCs and tumors from three responders and three non-responders were subjected to genomic DNA-based TCRbeta sequencing. Peripheral blood mononuclear cells were collected before nivolumab treatment and again after treatment, at the time of surgery. The Maxwell RSC DNA from Cells kit was used to extract genomic DNA from PBMCs.

For deep sequencing of PBMC libraries, mostly roughly 450 ng of input genomic DNA was used, and six replicates were run per sample. The immunoSEQ hsTCRbeta kit was used to prepare TCRbeta libraries according to the manufacturer's instructions. The completed libraries were mixed into a single pool at 3 nM, then sequenced with an Illumina NovaSeq 6000 S4 flow cell. Per the original workflow: The immunoSEQ Analyzer handled quality control and preprocessing of the raw data. The analysis was restricted to productive rearrangements, with each unique CDR3 amino acid sequence defining a clonotype. Repertoire clonality was estimated as the Gini-Simpson index, computed with the R package tcR. Student's t test was used to compare Gini indices, while Pearson correlation assessed associations with tumor size change. TCRdb mirrors the immuneACCESS table, restricted to in-frame sequences. Some clones are absent from its copies; in checked studies, under half trace to an unresolved V gene, and the reason for the others is unknown. Clone size and the V and J calls come from that table; the DNA yielded D and trimming. The sample contains 12,000 to 15,000 clones, about two thirds of them found a single time. 2.2% of the sample goes to the ten largest clones.

Remarks on this clone: The specificity of this receptor is unknown. Base qualities were left out, and no much larger clone turns up one base away.

This specimen consisted of PBMCs, obtained before nivolumab (anti-PD-1) treatment. The clonotype was recovered from a person aged 35 to 85 with oral cavity squamous cell carcinoma.

The nucleotide sequence reads TGCGCCAGCAGAAATAAGGCAACTAATGAAAAACTGTTTTTT. Its protein is CASRNKATNEKLFF. The rearrangement combines TRBV5-1 with TRBJ1-4; confidence is insufficient to name the D gene. CDR1 and CDR2 are drawn from the germline V gene: SGHRS, YFSETQ. The CDR3 holds 14 amino acids from the cysteine to the phenylalanine. CDR3 DNA is the only sequence kept; it has 42 bases, read in frame from the first base. V loses 5 bases of germline sequence and J loses 0 bases, and the interval between the two ends is 8 bases.